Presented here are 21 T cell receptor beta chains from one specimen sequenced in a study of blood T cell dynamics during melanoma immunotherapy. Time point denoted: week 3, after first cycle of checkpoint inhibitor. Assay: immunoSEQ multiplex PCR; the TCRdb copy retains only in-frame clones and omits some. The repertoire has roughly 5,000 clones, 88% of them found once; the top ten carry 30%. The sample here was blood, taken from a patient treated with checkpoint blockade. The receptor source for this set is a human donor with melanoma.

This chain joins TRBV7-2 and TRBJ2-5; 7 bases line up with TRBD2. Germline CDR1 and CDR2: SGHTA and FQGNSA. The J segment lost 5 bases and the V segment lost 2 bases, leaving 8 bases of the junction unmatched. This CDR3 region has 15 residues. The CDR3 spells CASSLYVGREETQYF. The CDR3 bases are TGTGCCAGCAGCTTATACGTGGGGAGGGAGGAGACCCAGTACTTC.

The CDR3 coding sequence is TGTGCCAGCAGTTCCGTTAAACACACTGAAGCTTTCTTT. Protein: CASSSVKHTEAFF. The chain joins TRBV6-5 to TRBJ1-1; D unresolved. The CDR3 has 13 residues. Trimming removed 4 bases at V and 3 bases at J, with 9 bases between. The V gene's germline CDR1 is MNHEY and CDR2 SVGAGI.

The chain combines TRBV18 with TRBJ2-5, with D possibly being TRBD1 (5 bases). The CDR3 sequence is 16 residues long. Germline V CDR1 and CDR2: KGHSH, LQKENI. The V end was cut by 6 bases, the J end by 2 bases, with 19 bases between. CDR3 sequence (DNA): TGTGCCAGCTCGCAGGAAAGGCAGGGAAGGCAAGAGACCCAGTACTTC. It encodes CASSQERQGRQETQYF.

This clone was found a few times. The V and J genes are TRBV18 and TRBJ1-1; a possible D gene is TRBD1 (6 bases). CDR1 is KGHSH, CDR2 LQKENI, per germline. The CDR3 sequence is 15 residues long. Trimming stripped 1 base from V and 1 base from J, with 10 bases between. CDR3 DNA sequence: TGTGCCAGCTCACCACTGGACAGTCCGAACACTGAAGCTTTCTTT. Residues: CASSPLDSPNTEAFF.

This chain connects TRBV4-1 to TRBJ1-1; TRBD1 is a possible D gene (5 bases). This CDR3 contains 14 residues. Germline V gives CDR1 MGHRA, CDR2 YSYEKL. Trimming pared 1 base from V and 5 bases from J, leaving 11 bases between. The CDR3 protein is CASSQVSEGTEAFF. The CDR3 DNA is TGCGCCAGCAGCCAAGTGTCTGAGGGGACTGAAGCTTTCTTT.

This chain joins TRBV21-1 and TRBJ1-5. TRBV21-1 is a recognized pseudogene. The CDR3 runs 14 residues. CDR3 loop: CASSKLEENQPQHF. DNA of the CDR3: TGTGCCAGCAGCAAGCTCGAAGAAAATCAGCCCCAGCATTTT.

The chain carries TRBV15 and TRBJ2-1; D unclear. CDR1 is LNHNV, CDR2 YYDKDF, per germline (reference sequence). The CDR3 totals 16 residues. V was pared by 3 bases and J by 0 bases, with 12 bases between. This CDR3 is CATSSPGPSSYNEQFF. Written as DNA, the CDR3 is TGTGCCACCAGCAGCCCCGGGCCGAGCTCCTACAATGAGCAGTTCTTC.

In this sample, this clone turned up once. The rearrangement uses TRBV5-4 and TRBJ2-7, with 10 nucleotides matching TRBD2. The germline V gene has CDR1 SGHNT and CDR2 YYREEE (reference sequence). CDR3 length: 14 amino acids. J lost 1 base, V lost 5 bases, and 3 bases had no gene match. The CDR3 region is CASSWTSGSYEQYF. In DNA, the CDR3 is TGTGCCAGCAGTTGGACTAGCGGATCCTACGAGCAGTACTTC.

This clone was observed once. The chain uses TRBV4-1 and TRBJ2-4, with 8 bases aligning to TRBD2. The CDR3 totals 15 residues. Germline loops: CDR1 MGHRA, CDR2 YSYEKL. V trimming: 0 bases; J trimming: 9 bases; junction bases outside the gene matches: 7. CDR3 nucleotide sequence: TGCGCCAGCAGCCAAGATCCGGGACTAGATTTCATTCAGTACTTC. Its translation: CASSQDPGLDFIQYF.

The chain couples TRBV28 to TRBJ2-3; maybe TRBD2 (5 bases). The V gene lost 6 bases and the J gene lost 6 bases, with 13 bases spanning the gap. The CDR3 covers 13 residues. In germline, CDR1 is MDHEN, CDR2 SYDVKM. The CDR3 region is CASRDSRTDTQYF. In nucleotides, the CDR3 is TGTGCCAGCAGGGACTCTCGGACCGATACGCAGTATTTT. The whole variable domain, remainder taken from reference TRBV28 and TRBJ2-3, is DVKVTQSSRYLVKRTGEKVFLECVQDMDHENMFWYRQDPGLGLRLIYFSYDVKMKEKGDIPEGYSVSREKKERFSLILESASTNQTSMYLCASRDSRTDTQYFGPGTRLTVL.

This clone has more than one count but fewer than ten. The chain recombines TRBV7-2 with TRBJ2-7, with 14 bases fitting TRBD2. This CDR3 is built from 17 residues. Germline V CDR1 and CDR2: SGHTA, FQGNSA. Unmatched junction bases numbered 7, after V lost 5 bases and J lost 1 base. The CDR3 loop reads CASSPGLAGGRSYEQYF. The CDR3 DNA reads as TGTGCCAGCAGCCCCGGACTAGCGGGAGGAAGATCCTACGAGCAGTACTTC.

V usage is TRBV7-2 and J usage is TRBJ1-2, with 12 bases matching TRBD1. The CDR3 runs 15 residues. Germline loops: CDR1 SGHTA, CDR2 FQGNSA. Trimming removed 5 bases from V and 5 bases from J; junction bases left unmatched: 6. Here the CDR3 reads CASSPGTGGHYGYTF. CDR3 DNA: TGTGCCAGCAGCCCGGGGACAGGGGGCCATTATGGCTACACCTTC. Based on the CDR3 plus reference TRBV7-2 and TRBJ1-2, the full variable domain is GAGVSQSPSNKVTEKGKDVELRCDPISGHTALYWYRQSLGQGLEFLIYFQGNSAPDKSGLPSDRFSAERTGGSVSTLTIQRTQQEDSAVYLCASSPGTGGHYGYTFGSGTRLTVV.

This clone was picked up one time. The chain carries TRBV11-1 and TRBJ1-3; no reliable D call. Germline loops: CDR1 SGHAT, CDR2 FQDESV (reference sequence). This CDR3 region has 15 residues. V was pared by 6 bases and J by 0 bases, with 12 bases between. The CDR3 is CASRFDSGSGNTIYF. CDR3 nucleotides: TGTGCCAGCAGATTCGACTCTGGCTCTGGAAACACCATATATTTT.

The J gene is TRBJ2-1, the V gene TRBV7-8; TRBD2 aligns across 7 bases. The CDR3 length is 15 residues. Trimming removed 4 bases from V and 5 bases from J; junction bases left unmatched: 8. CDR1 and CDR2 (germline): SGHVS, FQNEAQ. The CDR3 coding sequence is TGTGCCAGCAGCTCCAGCGGGACCCGGAACAATGAGCAGTTCTTC. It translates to CASSSSGTRNNEQFF.

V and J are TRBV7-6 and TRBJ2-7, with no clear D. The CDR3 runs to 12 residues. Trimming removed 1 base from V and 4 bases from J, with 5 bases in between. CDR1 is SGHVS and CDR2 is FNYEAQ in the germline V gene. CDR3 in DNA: TGTGCCAGCAGCTTAGGAGAGTACGAGCAGTACTTC. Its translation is CASSLGEYEQYF.

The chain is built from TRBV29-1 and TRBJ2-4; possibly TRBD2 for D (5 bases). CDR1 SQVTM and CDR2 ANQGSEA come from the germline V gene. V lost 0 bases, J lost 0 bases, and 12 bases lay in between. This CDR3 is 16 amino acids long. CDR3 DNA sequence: TGCAGCGTTGAAGATTCGGGGTACTTAGCCAAAAACATTCAGTACTTC. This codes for CSVEDSGYLAKNIQYF. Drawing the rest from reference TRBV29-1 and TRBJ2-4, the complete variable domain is SAVISQKPSRDICQRGTSLTIQCQVDSQVTMMFWYRQQPGQSLTLIATANQGSEATYESGFVIDKFPISRPNLTFSTLTVSNMSPEDSSIYLCSVEDSGYLAKNIQYFGAGTRLSVL.

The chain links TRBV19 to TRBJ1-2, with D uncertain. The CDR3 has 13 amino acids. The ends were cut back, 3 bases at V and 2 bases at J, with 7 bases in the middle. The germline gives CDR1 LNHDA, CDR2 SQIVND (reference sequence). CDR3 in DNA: TGTGCCAGTAGTATGGGCCTCAACTATGGCTACACCTTC. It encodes CASSMGLNYGYTF.

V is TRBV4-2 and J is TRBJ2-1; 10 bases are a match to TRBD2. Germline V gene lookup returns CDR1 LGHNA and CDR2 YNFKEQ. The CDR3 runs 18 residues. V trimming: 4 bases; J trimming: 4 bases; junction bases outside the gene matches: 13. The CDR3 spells CASSREAGGGEGYNEQFF. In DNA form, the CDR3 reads TGTGCCAGCAGCCGAGAAGCGGGAGGGGGAGAGGGGTACAATGAGCAGTTCTTC.

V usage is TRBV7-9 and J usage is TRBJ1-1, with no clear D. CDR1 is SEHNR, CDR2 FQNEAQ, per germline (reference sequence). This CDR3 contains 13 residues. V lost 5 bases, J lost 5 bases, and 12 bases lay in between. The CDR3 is CASSAQLGTEAFF. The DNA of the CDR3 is TGTGCCAGCAGCGCCCAACTAGGGACTGAAGCTTTCTTT.

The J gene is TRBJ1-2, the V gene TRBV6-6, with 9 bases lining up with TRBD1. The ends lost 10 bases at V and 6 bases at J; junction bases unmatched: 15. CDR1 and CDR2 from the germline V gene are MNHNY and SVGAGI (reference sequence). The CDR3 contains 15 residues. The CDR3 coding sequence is TGTGCCACCAGGGGTTCGGGACAGGGAATCCATGGCTACACCTTC. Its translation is CATRGSGQGIHGYTF.

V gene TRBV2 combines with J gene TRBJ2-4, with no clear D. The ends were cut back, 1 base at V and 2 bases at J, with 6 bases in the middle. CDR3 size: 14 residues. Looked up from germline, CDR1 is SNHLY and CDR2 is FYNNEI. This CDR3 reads CASSEGITKNIQYF. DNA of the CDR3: TGTGCCAGCAGTGAAGGAATAACCAAAAACATTCAGTACTTC.